Shown below are 16 T cell receptor beta chains from a single sample sequenced in a study of OX40 agonist ivuxolimab in advanced cancers. The protocol was immunoSEQ multiplex PCR, while the TCRdb copy is restricted to in-frame clones and leaves out a portion. The sample has fewer than 85,000 clones, 88% seen once. The sample was CD4+ or CD8+ T cells sorted from blood, taken in a trial of the OX40 agonist ivuxolimab. The source is an adult with an advanced solid tumor such as melanoma, head and neck, liver or kidney cancer.

The chain carries TRBV11-2 and TRBJ2-3; no definite D call. From germline, CDR1 is SGHAT and CDR2 FQNNGV. V shed 1 base and J shed 4 bases, with 9 bases lying between them. The CDR3 length is 14 residues. For the CDR3, the DNA is TGTGCCAGCAGCTTAGCGGCAATCTCAGATACGCAGTATTTT. It yields the protein CASSLAAISDTQYF.

This chain connects TRBV7-9 to TRBJ1-1; D remains unclear. V lost 2 bases, J lost 3 bases, and 7 bases lay in between. The CDR3 extends over 13 amino acids. The germline CDR1 and CDR2 sequences are SEHNR and FQNEAQ (reference sequence). CDR3 sequence reads: CASSLRGDTEAFF. In nucleotides, the CDR3 is TGTGCCAGCAGCTTACGGGGTGACACTGAAGCTTTCTTT.

The chain carries TRBV5-1 and TRBJ1-4; tentative D call: TRBD1 (5 bases). Trimming took off 7 bases at V and 3 bases at J, with 16 bases between the two ends. This CDR3 region has 15 residues. The germline V gene encodes CDR1 SGHRS and CDR2 YFSETQ. The CDR3, as DNA: TGCGCCAGCTACCGGGAAGGGGACGCTAATGAAAAACTGTTTTTT. Protein product: CASYREGDANEKLFF.

The chain carries TRBV5-1 and TRBJ2-5, with D unclear. The V gene lost 1 base and the J gene lost 5 bases, with 12 bases spanning the gap. The germline gives CDR1 SGHRS, CDR2 YFSETQ. The length of the CDR3 is 14 residues. The CDR3 protein is CASSLSPPHETQYF. The CDR3 DNA follows: TGCGCCAGCAGCTTGTCCCCCCCCCATGAGACCCAGTACTTC.

In this sample, this clone turned up once. V and J are TRBV11-2 and TRBJ2-7; D could derive from TRBD1 or TRBD2 (5 bases each). CDR1 is SGHAT and CDR2 is FQNNGV in the germline V gene. V lost 1 base and J 10 bases, leaving 8 bases between the germline ends. This CDR3 has 11 amino acids. The CDR3 DNA reads as TGTGCCAGCAGCTTAGTGGGGGATCAGTACTTC. Translation gives CASSLVGDQYF.

This clone was seen a handful of times. This rearrangement joins TRBV6-5 to TRBJ1-5; maybe TRBD1 (5 bases). The CDR3 is 14 residues long. Germline V gene data show CDR1 as MNHEY and CDR2 as SVGAGI. Trimming left V 6 bases short and J 1 base short, with 10 bases between. CDR3 protein: CASSPQVSNQPQHF. CDR3 sequence (DNA): TGTGCCAGCAGCCCACAGGTGAGCAATCAGCCCCAGCATTTT.

V gene TRBV19 combines with J gene TRBJ2-5; no definite D call. This CDR3 comprises 13 residues. Germline assignment: CDR1 LNHDA and CDR2 SQIVND (reference sequence). V was cut by 7 bases and J by 1 base, with 10 bases left in between. This chain's CDR3 is CASKTHIQETQYF. The CDR3 DNA reads as TGTGCCAGTAAAACACACATCCAAGAGACCCAGTACTTC. The entire variable domain, with the rest obtained from reference TRBV19 and TRBJ2-5, is as follows: DGGITQSPKYLFRKEGQNVTLSCEQNLNHDAMYWYRQDPGQGLRLIYYSQIVNDFQKGDIAEGYSVSREKKESFPLTVTSAQKNPTAFYLCASKTHIQETQYFGPGTRLLVL.

This clone was observed a handful of times. The genes are TRBV7-9 and TRBJ1-2; D remains ambiguous. Between the trimmed V and J ends, which lost 4 bases and 7 bases, there was a span of 13 bases. Germline V lookup: CDR1 SEHNR, CDR2 FQNEAQ (reference sequence). The CDR3 length is 13 residues. The DNA for the CDR3 is TGTGCCAGCAGCTCAGTGGGGATATCTGGCTACACCTTC. Its protein product is CASSSVGISGYTF.

The chain has TRBV5-4 and TRBJ2-1; TRBD1 agrees at 8 bases. Germline values: CDR1 SGHNT, CDR2 YYREEE (reference sequence). V was clipped by 4 bases and J by 5 bases; unmatched bases: 8. This CDR3 is 15 amino acids long. CDR3 bases: TGTGCCAGCAGCGTAGGGGGGACAGGAAACAATGAGCAGTTCTTC. It specifies CASSVGGTGNNEQFF. Based on the CDR3 plus reference TRBV5-4 and TRBJ2-1, the full variable domain is ETGVTQSPTHLIKTRGQQVTLRCSSQSGHNTVSWYQQALGQGPQFIFQYYREEENGRGNFPPRFSGLQFPNYSSELNVNALELDDSALYLCASSVGGTGNNEQFFGPGTRLTVL.

The V call is TRBV5-5, the J call TRBJ2-7; D is perhaps TRBD2 (7 bases). CDR3 length equals 15 residues. V was clipped by 0 bases and J by 5 bases, with 15 bases between them. Germline CDR1 SGHKS, CDR2 YYEKEE (reference sequence). The CDR3 DNA follows: TGTGCCAGCAGCTTGGCCTGGGGGGGCATCGACGAGCAGTACTTC. Its translation is CASSLAWGGIDEQYF.

V usage is TRBV4-2 and J usage is TRBJ2-1, with D possibly matching TRBD1 (6 bases). The CDR3 totals 15 residues. The V gene's germline CDR1 is LGHNA and CDR2 YNFKEQ. V was shortened by 0 bases and J by 7 bases, with 13 bases between the two germline ends. The CDR3 region has the DNA TGTGCCAGCAGCCAAGATCCACAGGGTAGTAATGAGCAGTTCTTC. Translated: CASSQDPQGSNEQFF.

The rearrangement uses TRBV29-1 and TRBJ1-5; 9 nucleotides agree with TRBD1. Trimming at V came to 6 bases and at J to 5 bases, leaving 5 bases not matched to a gene. CDR1 SQVTM and CDR2 ANQGSEA come from the germline V gene. This CDR3 region has 13 residues. The CDR3 coding sequence is TGCAGCGTCGGACAGGGGACCGATCAGCCCCAGCATTTT. Its translation is CSVGQGTDQPQHF.

The chain is built from TRBV5-6 and TRBJ2-7; D perhaps matches TRBD2 (5 bases). Germline lookup yields CDR1 SGHDT and CDR2 YYEEEE. The V end was cut by 7 bases, the J end by 2 bases, with 13 bases between. The CDR3 has 13 residues. The CDR3 here is CASGGGVAYEQYF. The CDR3 nucleotides are TGTGCCAGCGGCGGAGGAGTTGCCTACGAGCAGTACTTC.

The V gene is TRBV6-6, the J gene TRBJ1-5, with unresolved D. Germline loops: CDR1 MNHNY, CDR2 SVGAGI (reference sequence). Trimming pared 2 bases from V and 0 bases from J, leaving 5 bases between. The CDR3 length is 14 residues. The CDR3 DNA follows: TGTGCCAGCAGTTACGAATATAGCAATCAGCCCCAGCATTTT. This sequence encodes CASSYEYSNQPQHF.

This clone was detected only a few times. This chain joins TRBV18 and TRBJ2-7; unclear D gene. With 8 bases removed from V and 3 bases from J, the gap between germline ends came to 2 bases. This CDR3 contains 9 residues. Germline V CDR1 and CDR2: KGHSH, LQKENI. For the CDR3, the DNA is TGTGCCAGCAGCTACGAGCAGTACTTC. Protein sequence: CASSYEQYF. The whole variable domain, remainder taken from reference TRBV18 and TRBJ2-7, is NAGVMQNPRHLVRRRGQEARLRCSPMKGHSHVYWYRQLPEEGLKFMVYLQKENIIDESGMPKERFSAEFPKEGPSILRIQQVVRGDSAAYFCASSYEQYFGPGTRLTVT.

The rearrangement uses TRBV5-5 and TRBJ2-7; no clear D. The CDR3 is 13 amino acids. The V gene lost 3 bases and the J gene lost 11 bases, with 18 bases spanning the gap. Germline V gives CDR1 SGHKS, CDR2 YYEKEE (reference sequence). The CDR3 is CASSYPGLNREYF. The CDR3 nucleotides read TGTGCCAGCAGCTACCCCGGTCTCAATAGGGAGTACTTC.